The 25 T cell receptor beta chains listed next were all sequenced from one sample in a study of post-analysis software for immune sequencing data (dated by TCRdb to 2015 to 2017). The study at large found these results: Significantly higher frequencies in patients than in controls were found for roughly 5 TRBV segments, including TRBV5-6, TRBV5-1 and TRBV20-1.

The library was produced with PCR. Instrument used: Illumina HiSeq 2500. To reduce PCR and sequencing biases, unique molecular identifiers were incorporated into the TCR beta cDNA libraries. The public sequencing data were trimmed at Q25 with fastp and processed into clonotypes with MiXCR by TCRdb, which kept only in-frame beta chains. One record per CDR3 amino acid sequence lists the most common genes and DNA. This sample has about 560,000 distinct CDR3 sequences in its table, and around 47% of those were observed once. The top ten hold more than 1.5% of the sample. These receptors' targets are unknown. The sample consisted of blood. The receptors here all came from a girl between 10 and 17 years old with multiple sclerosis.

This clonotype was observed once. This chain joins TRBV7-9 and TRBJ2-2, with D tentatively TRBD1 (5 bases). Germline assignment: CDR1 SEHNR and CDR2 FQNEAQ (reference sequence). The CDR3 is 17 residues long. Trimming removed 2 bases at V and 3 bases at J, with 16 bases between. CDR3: CASSLKGVILYTGELFF. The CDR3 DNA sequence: TGTGCCAGCAGCTTAAAAGGGGTCATCCTATACACCGGGGAGCTGTTTTTT.

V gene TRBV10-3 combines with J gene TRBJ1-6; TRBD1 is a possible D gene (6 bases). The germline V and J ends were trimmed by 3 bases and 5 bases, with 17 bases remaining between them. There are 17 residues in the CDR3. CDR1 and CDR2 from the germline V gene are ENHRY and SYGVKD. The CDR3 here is CAISERAGTRDNSPLHF. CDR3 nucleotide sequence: TGTGCCATCAGTGAACGGGCTGGGACAAGGGATAATTCACCCCTCCACTTT.

The CDR3 DNA is TGTGCCATCAGGGAATCCCCGGGAACAGCCCCCTACAATGAGCAGTTCTTC. Its translation is CAIRESPGTAPYNEQFF. The gene calls are TRBV10-3 and TRBJ2-1, with D perhaps matching TRBD2 (5 bases). Trimming took off 6 bases at V and 2 bases at J, with 20 bases between the two ends. CDR1 is ENHRY, CDR2 SYGVKD, per germline. The CDR3 extends over 17 amino acids.

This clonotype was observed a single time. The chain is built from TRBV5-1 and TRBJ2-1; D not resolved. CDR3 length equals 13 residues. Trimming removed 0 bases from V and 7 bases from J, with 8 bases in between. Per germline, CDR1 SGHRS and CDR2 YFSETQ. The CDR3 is CASSLGVQNEQFF. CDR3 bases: TGCGCCAGCAGCTTGGGGGTACAGAATGAGCAGTTCTTC.

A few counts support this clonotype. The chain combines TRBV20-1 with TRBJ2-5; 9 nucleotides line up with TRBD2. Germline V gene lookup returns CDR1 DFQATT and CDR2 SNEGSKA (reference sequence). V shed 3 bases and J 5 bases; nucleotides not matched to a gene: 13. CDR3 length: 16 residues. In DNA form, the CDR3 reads TGCAGTGCTAGCGCCTGGGGGGCTAGCGGGGTGGAGACCCAGTACTTC. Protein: CSASAWGASGVETQYF.

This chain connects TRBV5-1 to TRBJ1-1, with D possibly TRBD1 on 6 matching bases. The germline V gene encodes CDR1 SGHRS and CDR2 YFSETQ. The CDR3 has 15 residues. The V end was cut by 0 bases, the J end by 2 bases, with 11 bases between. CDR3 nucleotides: TGCGCCAGCAGCTTGGTGGGGGGGGGCAACACTGAAGCTTTCTTT. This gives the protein CASSLVGGGNTEAFF.

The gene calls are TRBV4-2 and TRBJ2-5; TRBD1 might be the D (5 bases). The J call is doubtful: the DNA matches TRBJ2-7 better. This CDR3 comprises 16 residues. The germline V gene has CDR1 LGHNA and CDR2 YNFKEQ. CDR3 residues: CASSQEETALTYEQYF. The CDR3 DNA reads TGTGCCAGCAGCCAAGAAGAGACAGCACTTACCTACGAGCAGTACTTC.

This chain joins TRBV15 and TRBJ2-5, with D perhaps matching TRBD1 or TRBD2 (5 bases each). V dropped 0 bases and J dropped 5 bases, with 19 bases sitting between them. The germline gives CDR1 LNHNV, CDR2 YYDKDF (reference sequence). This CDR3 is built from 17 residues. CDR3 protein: CATSRDLGTVEGETQYF. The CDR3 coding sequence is TGTGCCACCAGCAGAGATCTAGGGACGGTCGAAGGGGAGACCCAGTACTTC.

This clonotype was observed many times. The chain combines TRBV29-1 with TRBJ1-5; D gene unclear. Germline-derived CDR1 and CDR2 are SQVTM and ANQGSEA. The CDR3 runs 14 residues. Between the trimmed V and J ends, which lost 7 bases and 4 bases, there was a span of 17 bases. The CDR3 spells CSARVADVNQPQHF. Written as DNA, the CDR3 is TGCAGCGCCCGAGTGGCGGACGTAAATCAGCCCCAGCATTTT.

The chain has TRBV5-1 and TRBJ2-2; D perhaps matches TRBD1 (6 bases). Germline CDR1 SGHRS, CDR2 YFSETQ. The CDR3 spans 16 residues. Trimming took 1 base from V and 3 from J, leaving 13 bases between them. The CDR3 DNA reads TGCGCCAGCAGCTTGCTAAGGGGGTCGGACACCGGGGAGCTGTTTTTT. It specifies CASSLLRGSDTGELFF.

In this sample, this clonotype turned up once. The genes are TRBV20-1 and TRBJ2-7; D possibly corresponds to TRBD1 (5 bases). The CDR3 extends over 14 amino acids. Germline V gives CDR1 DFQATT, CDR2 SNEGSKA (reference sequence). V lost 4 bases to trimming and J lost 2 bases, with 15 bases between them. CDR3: CSAKPDSLAYEQYF. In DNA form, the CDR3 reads TGCAGTGCTAAACCTGACAGCCTAGCCTACGAGCAGTACTTC.

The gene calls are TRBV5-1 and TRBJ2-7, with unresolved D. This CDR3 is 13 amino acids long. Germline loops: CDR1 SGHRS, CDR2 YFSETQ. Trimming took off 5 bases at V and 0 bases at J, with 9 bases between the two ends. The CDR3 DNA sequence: TGCGCCAGCAGATGGGAAAACTCCTACGAGCAGTACTTC. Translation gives CASRWENSYEQYF.

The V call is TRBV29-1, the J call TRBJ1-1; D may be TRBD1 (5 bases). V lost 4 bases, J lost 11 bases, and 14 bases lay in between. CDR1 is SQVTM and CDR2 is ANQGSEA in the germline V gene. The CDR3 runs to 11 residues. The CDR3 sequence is CSVGGSGRAFF. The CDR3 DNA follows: TGCAGCGTTGGAGGTTCAGGGAGGGCTTTCTTT.

This CDR3 reads CASSSRQSPYYGYTF. The CDR3 nucleotides read TGTGCCAGCAGTTCCCGACAGTCTCCTTACTATGGCTACACCTTC. V usage is TRBV6-6 and J usage is TRBJ1-2; the D gene is possibly TRBD1 (5 bases). Germline V gene sequence: CDR1 MNHNY, CDR2 SVGAGI (reference sequence). The CDR3 is 15 amino acids. V was clipped by 4 bases and J by 3 bases, with 15 bases between them.

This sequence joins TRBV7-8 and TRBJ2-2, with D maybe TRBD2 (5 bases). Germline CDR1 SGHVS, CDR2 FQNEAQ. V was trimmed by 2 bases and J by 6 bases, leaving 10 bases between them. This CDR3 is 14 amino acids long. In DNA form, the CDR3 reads TGTGCCAGCAGCTTATCGGGGAGCTCCGGGGAGCTGTTTTTT. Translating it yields CASSLSGSSGELFF.

The CDR3 sequence is CASTHSGIATNYGYTF. The CDR3, as DNA: TGTGCCAGCACCCACTCAGGGATCGCAACGAACTATGGCTACACCTTC. The chain uses TRBV6-6 and TRBJ1-2; a weak D match, TRBD1 (5 bases). The CDR3 runs 16 residues. CDR1 and CDR2 from the germline V gene are MNHNY and SVGAGI (reference sequence). The V gene lost 7 bases and the J gene lost 2 bases, with 20 bases spanning the gap.

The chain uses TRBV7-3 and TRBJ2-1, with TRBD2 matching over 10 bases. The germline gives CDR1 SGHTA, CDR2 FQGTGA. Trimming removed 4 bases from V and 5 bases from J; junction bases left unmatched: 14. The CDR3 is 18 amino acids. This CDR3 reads CASSSTGTSAFHDNEQFF. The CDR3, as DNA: TGTGCCAGCAGCTCCACCGGGACTAGCGCCTTTCATGACAATGAGCAGTTCTTC.

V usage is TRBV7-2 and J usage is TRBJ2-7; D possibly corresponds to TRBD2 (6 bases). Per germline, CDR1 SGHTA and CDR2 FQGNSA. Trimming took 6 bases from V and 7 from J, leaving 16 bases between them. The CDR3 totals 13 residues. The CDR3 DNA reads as TGTGCCAGCAGGTGGGACTGGGAGAGGGAGCAGTACTTC. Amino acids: CASRWDWEREQYF.

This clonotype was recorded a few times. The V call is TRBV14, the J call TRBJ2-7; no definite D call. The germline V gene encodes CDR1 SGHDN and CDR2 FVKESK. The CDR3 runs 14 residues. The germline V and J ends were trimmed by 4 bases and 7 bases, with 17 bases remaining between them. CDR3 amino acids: CASSPPGPQREQYF. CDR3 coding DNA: TGTGCCAGCAGCCCTCCCGGACCCCAAAGGGAGCAGTACTTC.

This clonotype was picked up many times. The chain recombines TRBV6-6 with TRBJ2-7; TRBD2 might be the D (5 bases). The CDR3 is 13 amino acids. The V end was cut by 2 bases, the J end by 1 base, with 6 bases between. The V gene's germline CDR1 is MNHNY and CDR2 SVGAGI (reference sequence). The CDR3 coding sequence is TGTGCCAGCAGTTACGAGGGTTCCTACGAGCAGTACTTC. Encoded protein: CASSYEGSYEQYF.

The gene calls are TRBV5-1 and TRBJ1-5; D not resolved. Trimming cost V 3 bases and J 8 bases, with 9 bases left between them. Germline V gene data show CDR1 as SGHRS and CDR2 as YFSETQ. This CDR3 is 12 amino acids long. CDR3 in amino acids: CASSSRREPQHF. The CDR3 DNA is TGCGCCAGCAGCTCCAGACGGGAGCCCCAGCATTTT.

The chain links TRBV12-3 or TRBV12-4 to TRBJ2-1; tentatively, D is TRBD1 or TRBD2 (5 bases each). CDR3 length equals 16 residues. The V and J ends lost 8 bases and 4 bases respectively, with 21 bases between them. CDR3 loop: CASGPARGVRYNEQFF. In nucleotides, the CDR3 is TGTGCCAGCGGCCCCGCGCGAGGGGTCAGGTACAATGAGCAGTTCTTC.

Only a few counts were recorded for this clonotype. CDR3: CASSPSGRGGSPLHF. DNA of the CDR3: TGTGCCAGCAGTCCTTCGGGGCGGGGGGGTTCACCCCTCCACTTT. V is TRBV27 and J is TRBJ1-6; D is possibly TRBD1 (5 bases). V was shortened by 5 bases and J by 9 bases, with 17 bases between the two germline ends. Germline V gives CDR1 MNHEY, CDR2 SMNVEV (reference sequence). This CDR3 contains 15 residues.

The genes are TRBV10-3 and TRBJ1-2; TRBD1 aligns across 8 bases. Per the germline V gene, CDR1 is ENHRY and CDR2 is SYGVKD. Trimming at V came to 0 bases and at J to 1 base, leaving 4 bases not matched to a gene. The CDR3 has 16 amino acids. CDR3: CAISESGTGINYGYTF. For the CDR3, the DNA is TGTGCCATCAGTGAGTCAGGGACAGGCATTAACTATGGCTACACCTTC.

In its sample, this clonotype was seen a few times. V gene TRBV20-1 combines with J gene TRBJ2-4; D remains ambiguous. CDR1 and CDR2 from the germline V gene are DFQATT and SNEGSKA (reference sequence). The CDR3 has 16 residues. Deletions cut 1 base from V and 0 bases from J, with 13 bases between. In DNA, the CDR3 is TGCAGTGCTAGAGCCGGAGTGGGGATAGCCAAAAACATTCAGTACTTC. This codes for CSARAGVGIAKNIQYF.